The rows below give T cell receptor beta chains drawn from one sample of a study of blood T cell repertoires in COVID-19. TCRdb keeps only in-frame clones here, not all; method: immunoSEQ multiplex PCR. The sample includes about 120,000 clones, about nine tenths of them seen just once. The sequenced sample consisted of peripheral blood. All receptors come from a middle-aged man with acute or convalescent COVID-19. CDR3s include the opening cysteine and the closing phenylalanine or tryptophan. Each record gives: J gene, D gene, V gene, clone size, CDR3 DNA, CDR3 protein. The D gene is left open where the match is weak. Expanded clones are given a class, and other clones once, few, many or no size at all.

J: TRBJ2-1
D: TRBD2
V: TRBV7-2
size: .
DNA: TGTGCCAGCAGCCCGCGGACTAGCGGATATGAGCAGTTCTTC
CDR3: CASSPRTSGYEQFF

J: TRBJ1-5
D: .
V: TRBV30
size: .
DNA: TGTGCCTGGAGTCACGGGGGTAGCAATCAGCCCCAGCATTTT
CDR3: CAWSHGGSNQPQHF

J: TRBJ2-7
D: .
V: TRBV10-3
size: .
DNA: TGTGCCATCACGGGCGGGGAAACCTACGAGCAGTACTTC
CDR3: CAITGGETYEQYF

J: TRBJ2-3
D: TRBD1
V: TRBV7-2
size: .
DNA: TGTGCCAGCAGCTCAGTTTCTACAGGGGTAGAGCAGTATTTT
CDR3: CASSSVSTGVEQYF

J: TRBJ2-1
D: TRBD2
V: TRBV24-1
size: once
DNA: TGTGCCACCAGTGACCGGACTAGCGGGAAACCCACAGGTGAGCAGTTCTTC
CDR3: CATSDRTSGKPTGEQFF

J: TRBJ1-5
D: .
V: TRBV5-6
size: .
DNA: TGTGCCAGCAGCTCCTCCCAAATAGAGACAGCGCGACGGCAGCCCCAGCATTTT
CDR3: CASSSSQIETARRQPQHF

J: TRBJ1-3
D: .
V: TRBV11-2
size: .
DNA: TGTGCCAGCAGTTTAGGAGCGGAGACTGGAAACACCATATATTTT
CDR3: CASSLGAETGNTIYF

J: TRBJ1-2
D: .
V: TRBV19
size: .
DNA: TGTGCCACTGGACAGCAGTATGGCTACACCTTC
CDR3: CATGQQYGYTF

J: TRBJ2-5
D: TRBD1
V: TRBV24-1
size: .
DNA: TGTGCCACCAGTGAGAGGGGACAGCCGGCCCAGTACTTC
CDR3: CATSERGQPAQYF

J: TRBJ2-6
D: TRBD1
V: TRBV30
size: .
DNA: TGTGCCTGGAGAGCTGACAGGGGACTGAGTGGGGCCAACGTCCTGACTTTC
CDR3: CAWRADRGLSGANVLTF

J: TRBJ2-1
D: TRBD2
V: TRBV7-2
size: .
DNA: TGTGCCAGCAGCTTAGCGCTCGGGACTAGGAGGCTCGATGAGCAGTTCTTC
CDR3: CASSLALGTRRLDEQFF

J: TRBJ2-3
D: TRBD2
V: TRBV4-2
size: .
DNA: TGTGCCAGCAGCCAGGACGGGGGGGCTGAAGATACGCAGTATTTT
CDR3: CASSQDGGAEDTQYF

J: TRBJ2-1
D: TRBD2
V: TRBV11-3
size: few
DNA: TGTGCCAGCAGCTTCTCTAGCGGGGGCAATGAGCAGTTCTTC
CDR3: CASSFSSGGNEQFF